A single sample gave rise to the 4 T cell receptor beta chains below, sequenced in a study of T cell repertoires in cytomegalovirus infection. What these receptors recognize is not known. TCRdb processed the reads anew with MiXCR; each CDR3 protein has one entry. The table includes approximately 910,000 distinct CDR3 sequences, around 30% detected once. Sequences were derived from cultured CD8+ T cells from PBMCs, sampled from culture after CMV antigen stimulation. The receptors come from a human donor in good health (CMV status not recorded). Some clones in this sample may be carry-over from other donors' samples.

The chain uses TRBV4-2 and TRBJ2-3, with a possible D match to TRBD2 (6 bases). Germline V CDR1 and CDR2: LGHNA, YNFKEQ. The V end was cut by 5 bases, the J end by 2 bases, with 17 bases between. The CDR3 is 16 amino acids. The CDR3 sequence is CASSSGDFSNTDTQYF. The CDR3 region has the DNA TGTGCCAGCAGCTCCGGGGACTTTTCTAACACAGATACGCAGTATTTT.

The gene calls are TRBV5-6 and TRBJ1-1; D gene ambiguous. The length of the CDR3 is 12 residues. From germline, CDR1 is SGHDT and CDR2 YYEEEE. The ends were cut back, 1 base at V and 6 bases at J, with 7 bases in the middle. The CDR3 spells CASSLFLAEAFF. The CDR3 DNA reads TGTGCCAGCAGCTTGTTTTTGGCTGAAGCTTTCTTT.

The rearrangement joins TRBV29-1 to TRBJ2-7, with a possible D match to TRBD1 (5 bases). Trimming removed 6 bases from V and 2 bases from J, with 14 bases in between. Germline CDR1 is SQVTM and CDR2 is ANQGSEA. The CDR3 consists of 13 residues. This CDR3 reads CSVLSTETYEQYF. The CDR3 nucleotides read TGCAGCGTACTATCGACAGAGACCTACGAGCAGTACTTC.

In this sample, this clonotype turned up many times. The V and J genes are TRBV4-1 and TRBJ2-7; D may correspond to TRBD1 or TRBD2 (5 bases each). Germline V lookup: CDR1 MGHRA, CDR2 YSYEKL. There are 14 residues in the CDR3. Trimming left V 5 bases short and J 2 bases short, with 13 bases between. CDR3 coding DNA: TGCGCCAGCAGCGCCCCCGGGACCCCCTACGAGCAGTACTTC. It codes for CASSAPGTPYEQYF.